The 24 T cell receptor beta chains listed next were all sequenced from one sample in a study of blood T cell repertoires in COVID-19. The table came from immunoSEQ multiplex PCR; TCRdb's copy has only in-frame clones and leaves some out. The top ten hold roughly 7.2% of the sample, which has roughly 140,000 clones, approximately 80% seen once. The sample comprised peripheral blood. Every receptor here comes from a woman aged 45 to 65 in a cohort sampled during active or convalescent COVID-19.

The rearrangement joins TRBV29-1 to TRBJ1-1; TRBD1 might be the D (5 bases). Germline-derived CDR1 and CDR2 are SQVTM and ANQGSEA. The CDR3 is made up of 11 amino acids. The V gene lost 6 bases and the J gene lost 6 bases, with 11 bases spanning the gap. CDR3 sequence (DNA): TGCAGCGTCGCGGACACCGCTGAAGCTTTCTTT. It yields the protein CSVADTAEAFF. The entire variable domain, with the rest obtained from reference TRBV29-1 and TRBJ1-1, is as follows: SAVISQKPSRDICQRGTSLTIQCQVDSQVTMMFWYRQQPGQSLTLIATANQGSEATYESGFVIDKFPISRPNLTFSTLTVSNMSPEDSSIYLCSVADTAEAFFGQGTRLTVV.

The V gene is TRBV2, the J gene TRBJ1-5, with D maybe TRBD1 (5 bases). This CDR3 contains 15 residues. Germline V gives CDR1 SNHLY, CDR2 FYNNEI. V was clipped by 4 bases and J by 0 bases, with 10 bases between them. The CDR3 sequence: CASSGQSNSNQPQHF. CDR3 nucleotide sequence: TGTGCCAGCAGTGGACAGAGTAATAGCAATCAGCCCCAGCATTTT.

In this sample, this clone turned up a few times. The J gene is TRBJ1-2, the V gene TRBV19; D gene unclear. Trimming removed 3 bases from V and 2 bases from J, with 13 bases in between. CDR3 size: 15 residues. Germline CDR1 and CDR2: LNHDA and SQIVND (reference sequence). CDR3 sequence: CASSMGRRSNYGYTF. The DNA of the CDR3 is TGTGCCAGTAGTATGGGCCGGCGCTCAAACTATGGCTACACCTTC. The full variable domain, completed using reference TRBV19 and TRBJ1-2, is DGGITQSPKYLFRKEGQNVTLSCEQNLNHDAMYWYRQDPGQGLRLIYYSQIVNDFQKGDIAEGYSVSREKKESFPLTVTSAQKNPTAFYLCASSMGRRSNYGYTFGSGTRLTVV.

This rearrangement joins TRBV9 to TRBJ2-7, with 7 bases fitting TRBD2. CDR3 length equals 15 residues. The germline V gene encodes CDR1 SGDLS and CDR2 YYNGEE. Trimming removed 1 base from V and 6 bases from J; junction bases left unmatched: 10. CDR3 DNA: TGTGCCAGCAGCGTACAAGCGGGGTCCCCCGCCGAGCAGTACTTC. Translated, it gives CASSVQAGSPAEQYF.

Regarding this clone: Sequence at one end of the junction differs from germline and may be a read error. CDR3 bases: TGTGCCAGCGGAACGACTAGCGGAGTTTTC. Its translation: CASGTTSGVF. This chain joins TRBV6-5 and TRBJ2-7; 9 bases fit TRBD2. The CDR3 spans 10 residues. CDR1 is MNHEY, CDR2 SVGAGI, per germline.

The genes are TRBV10-3 and TRBJ1-1; tentative D call: TRBD1 (5 bases). V lost 7 bases to trimming and J lost 10 bases, with 19 bases between them. CDR1 ENHRY and CDR2 SYGVKD come from the germline V gene. The CDR3 length is 13 residues. CDR3 bases: TGTGCCATCAACGAGGGACTCACAACCGGAGCTTTCTTT. It codes for CAINEGLTTGAFF.

The chain joins TRBV11-1 to TRBJ2-2; D unresolved. Looked up from germline, CDR1 is SGHAT and CDR2 is FQDESV (reference sequence). CDR3 length: 14 residues. V dropped 6 bases and J dropped 3 bases, with 11 bases sitting between them. Written as DNA, the CDR3 is TGTGCCAGCAGTATAAACCGGGACACCGGGGAGCTGTTTTTT. It translates to CASSINRDTGELFF.

The V and J genes are TRBV7-3 and TRBJ2-1; D unresolved. Germline CDR1 SGHTA, CDR2 FQGTGA. The CDR3 runs 15 residues. Trimming cost V 6 bases and J 2 bases, with 14 bases left between them. CDR3 DNA sequence: TGTGCCAGCAGTCTTCTCGGTCAACCCTACAATGAGCAGTTCTTC. This gives the protein CASSLLGQPYNEQFF.

This clone has just one count. The CDR3 coding sequence is TGTGCCAGCAGAAAGGGAACTAGCGGTAAAGAGACCCAGTACTTC. This gives the protein CASRKGTSGKETQYF. This chain uses TRBV11-3 with TRBJ2-5; 8 bases map to TRBD2. This CDR3 region has 15 residues. Germline CDR1 reads SGHNT; CDR2 reads YENEEA. V trimming: 6 bases; J trimming: 3 bases; junction bases outside the gene matches: 9.

This rearrangement joins TRBV5-1 to TRBJ2-1; 9 bases agree with TRBD1. The CDR3 has 15 residues. From germline, CDR1 is SGHRS and CDR2 YFSETQ. V shed 4 bases and J 1 base; nucleotides not matched to a gene: 3. The chain's CDR3 is CASSQGQGSYNEQFF. CDR3 in DNA: TGCGCCAGCAGCCAAGGACAGGGGTCCTACAATGAGCAGTTCTTC. The full variable domain, in which reference TRBV5-1 and TRBJ2-1 provide the parts outside the CDR3, is KAGVTQTPRYLIKTRGQQVTLSCSPISGHRSVSWYQQTPGQGLQFLFEYFSETQRNKGNFPGRFSGRQFSNSRSEMNVSTLELGDSALYLCASSQGQGSYNEQFFGPGTRLTVL.

Details on this clone: Mismatch with germline at one junction end may stem from a read error. The chain combines TRBV12-3 or TRBV12-4 with TRBJ2-7, with D perhaps matching TRBD2 (6 bases). The CDR3 runs 11 residues. The CDR3 reads CASSKSWEVNF. The CDR3 DNA reads TGTGCCAGCAGTAAGTCGTGGGAGGTAAACTTC.

This sequence joins TRBV19 and TRBJ1-3; unclear D gene. The CDR3 sequence is 14 residues long. Germline CDR1 and CDR2: LNHDA and SQIVND (reference sequence). The V and J ends lost 5 bases and 0 bases respectively, with 8 bases between them. In DNA, the CDR3 is TGTGCCAGTAGTCAACGGGTCTCTGGAAACACCATATATTTT. It yields the protein CASSQRVSGNTIYF.

V and J are TRBV12-5 and TRBJ2-1; 13 positions agree with TRBD2. After removal of 0 bases from V and 6 bases from J, the junction contained 5 bases not matched to a gene. The CDR3 has 17 residues. Germline V CDR1 and CDR2: LGHNT, FRNRAP. Written as DNA, the CDR3 is TGTGCTAGTGGTTTGGTACTAGCGGGGGGGCATCTCAATGAGCAGTTCTTC. This codes for CASGLVLAGGHLNEQFF.

V usage is TRBV2 and J usage is TRBJ2-2, with 13 bases matching TRBD2. After removal of 6 bases from V and 5 bases from J, the junction contained 3 bases not matched to a gene. Germline V gives CDR1 SNHLY, CDR2 FYNNEI. This CDR3 is 15 amino acids long. The CDR3 loop is CASRTSGGRTGELFF. CDR3 DNA sequence: TGTGCCAGCAGGACTAGCGGGGGGCGAACCGGGGAGCTGTTTTTT.

This chain uses TRBV19 with TRBJ1-5; D gene ambiguous. Germline loops: CDR1 LNHDA, CDR2 SQIVND (reference sequence). This CDR3 is 14 amino acids long. Trimming removed 1 base at V and 6 bases at J, with 10 bases between. CDR3 DNA: TGTGCCAGTAGTATAGCCGATCTCGGTCAGCCCCAGCATTTT. Translating gives CASSIADLGQPQHF.

The V gene is TRBV11-2, the J gene TRBJ1-6, with D possibly TRBD1 on 6 matching bases. The CDR3 runs 15 residues. Trimming pared 0 bases from V and 10 bases from J, leaving 13 bases between. Germline CDR1 is SGHAT and CDR2 is FQNNGV. The CDR3 region is CASSLEGPGGSPLHF. CDR3 nucleotides: TGTGCCAGCAGCTTAGAGGGACCGGGGGGCTCACCCCTCCACTTT.

This rearrangement joins TRBV5-6 to TRBJ2-2; TRBD2 is a possible D gene (6 bases). V was pared by 3 bases and J by 1 base, with 10 bases between. The germline V gene has CDR1 SGHDT and CDR2 YYEEEE. The CDR3 extends over 15 amino acids. The CDR3 DNA follows: TGTGCCAGCAGCTACAGAGCGGGGAACACCGGGGAGCTGTTTTTT. This encodes CASSYRAGNTGELFF.

The V and J genes are TRBV24-1 and TRBJ2-7; 9 bases map to TRBD1. Losses at the gene ends were 3 bases for V and 5 bases for J; bases not matched to a gene: 7. CDR3 length equals 15 residues. Germline lookup yields CDR1 KGHDR and CDR2 SFDVKD. CDR3 in DNA: TGTGCCACCAGTGATCCGGGACAGGGCGGCGACGAGCAGTACTTC. Amino acid sequence: CATSDPGQGGDEQYF.

The chain uses TRBV5-1 and TRBJ1-1; 7 nucleotides match TRBD1. The CDR3 totals 15 residues. Germline V gene sequence: CDR1 SGHRS, CDR2 YFSETQ. With V trimmed by 4 bases and J by 0 bases, 6 bases remained unmatched. The CDR3 DNA reads TGCGCCAGCAGCGGGGGGACAGCAATGAACACTGAAGCTTTCTTT. This codes for CASSGGTAMNTEAFF.

The V gene is TRBV5-4, the J gene TRBJ2-3, with 7 bases aligning to TRBD1. J was trimmed by 1 base and V by 1 base; bases with no gene match: 9. The CDR3 has 17 amino acids. Germline-derived CDR1 and CDR2 are SGHNT and YYREEE (reference sequence). This chain's CDR3 is CASSLITGARGTDTQYF. DNA for the CDR3: TGTGCCAGCAGCTTGATCACAGGGGCGCGGGGCACAGATACGCAGTATTTT.

V is TRBV28 and J is TRBJ1-4; no firm D call. CDR1 and CDR2 (germline): MDHEN, SYDVKM. V shed 5 bases and J shed 8 bases, with 15 bases lying between them. The CDR3 has 14 residues. Here the CDR3 DNA reads TGTGCCAGCAGTCAGGTTGACGTTCCCGAAAAACTGTTTTTT. Protein: CASSQVDVPEKLFF.

The chain joins TRBV4-2 to TRBJ1-4, with no clear D. The CDR3 runs 15 residues. The V end lost 0 bases, the J end lost 8 bases, and 13 bases lay between the germline ends. CDR1 and CDR2 from the germline V gene are LGHNA and YNFKEQ. In DNA, the CDR3 is TGTGCCAGCAGCCAAGAACCGACTAATTGGGAAAAACTGTTTTTT. The encoded protein is CASSQEPTNWEKLFF.

This clone was seen only a few times. The rearrangement joins TRBV10-3 to TRBJ1-6; TRBD1 aligns across 9 bases. The CDR3 runs to 16 residues. Germline V gene lookup returns CDR1 ENHRY and CDR2 SYGVKD. Trimming took 2 bases from V and 7 from J; bases not matched to a gene: 6. This CDR3 reads CAISETTGGMNSPLHF. CDR3 nucleotide sequence: TGTGCCATCAGTGAGACTACAGGGGGCATGAATTCACCCCTCCACTTT.

This clone was seen only a few times. This chain links TRBV6-5 with TRBJ1-3, with TRBD1 matching 7 bases. V was pared by 6 bases and J by 0 bases, with 5 bases of the junction left unmatched. Germline V gene lookup returns CDR1 MNHEY and CDR2 SVGAGI. The CDR3 contains 15 residues. CDR3 DNA sequence: TGTGCCAGCAGACCAACAGGGGCCTCTGGAAACACCATATATTTT. Translation gives CASRPTGASGNTIYF.